These 32 T cell receptor beta chains originate from one sample sequenced in a study of blood T cell repertoires in COVID-19. The data were produced by immunoSEQ multiplex PCR, yet TCRdb's version contains in-frame clones alone and is incomplete. The sample shows around 360,000 clones, around 87% of them seen only once. Sequenced: PBMCs or T cells enriched from blood (not recorded which). The receptor source for this set is a man aged 40-49 years in a cohort exposed to, infected with or recovered from COVID-19 (not recorded which).

The rearrangement links TRBV11-3 to TRBJ2-1; TRBD2 might be the D (6 bases). Germline V gives CDR1 SGHNT, CDR2 YENEEA. The V and J ends lost 4 bases and 5 bases respectively, with 9 bases between them. The CDR3 sequence is 13 residues long. The CDR3 DNA reads as TGTGCCAGCAGCTCCGGGAGACACAATGAGCAGTTCTTC. This encodes CASSSGRHNEQFF.

The chain links TRBV27 to TRBJ1-5; D might be TRBD1 (6 bases). Per germline, CDR1 MNHEY and CDR2 SMNVEV (reference sequence). The CDR3 extends over 13 amino acids. V lost 4 bases and J 11 bases, leaving 15 bases between the germline ends. The CDR3 sequence is CASSSNFQGTQHF. The CDR3 DNA reads as TGTGCCAGCAGTTCGAATTTCCAGGGGACCCAGCATTTT.

The chain is built from TRBV2 and TRBJ1-2; D unresolved. V lost 7 bases and J 3 bases, leaving 6 bases between the germline ends. This CDR3 has 11 amino acids. From germline, CDR1 is SNHLY and CDR2 FYNNEI. The CDR3 DNA follows: TGTGCCAGCAATCGAGACTATGGCTACACCTTC. Translation gives CASNRDYGYTF.

V and J are TRBV5-1 and TRBJ1-2, with 9 nucleotides matching TRBD1. The V gene's germline CDR1 is SGHRS and CDR2 YFSETQ. The CDR3 totals 15 residues. With V trimmed by 0 bases and J by 3 bases, 3 bases remained unmatched. CDR3 amino acids: CASSLDRGLYYGYTF. The CDR3 coding sequence is TGCGCCAGCAGCTTGGACAGGGGGCTTTACTATGGCTACACCTTC. Based on the CDR3 plus reference TRBV5-1 and TRBJ1-2, the full variable domain is KAGVTQTPRYLIKTRGQQVTLSCSPISGHRSVSWYQQTPGQGLQFLFEYFSETQRNKGNFPGRFSGRQFSNSRSEMNVSTLELGDSALYLCASSLDRGLYYGYTFGSGTRLTVV.

J is TRBJ2-2 and V is TRBV11-2, with 12 bases identical to TRBD2. This CDR3 region has 17 residues. In germline, CDR1 is SGHAT, CDR2 FQNNGV. V was pared by 4 bases and J by 6 bases, with 9 bases of the junction left unmatched. The CDR3, as DNA: TGTGCCAGCAGCTCCCGGACTAGCGGGATATTCGCCGGGGAGCTGTTTTTT. It encodes CASSSRTSGIFAGELFF.

This chain connects TRBV2 to TRBJ2-3; 12 bases map to TRBD2. CDR1 and CDR2 from the germline V gene are SNHLY and FYNNEI. V lost 4 bases, J lost 6 bases, and 5 bases stayed unmatched. The CDR3 spans 15 residues. The CDR3 DNA follows: TGTGCCAGCAGTGCGCCTAGCGGGAGGGGGGATACGCAGTATTTT. It is translated as CASSAPSGRGDTQYF.

This CDR3 is CASSEIDRYEQYF. The CDR3, as DNA: TGTGCCAGCAGTGAAATAGATCGCTACGAGCAGTACTTC. The V call is TRBV2, the J call TRBJ2-7, with no clear D. The CDR3 length is 13 residues. The ends were cut back, 2 bases at V and 3 bases at J, with 8 bases in the middle. Germline CDR1 and CDR2: SNHLY and FYNNEI.

This clone was seen once. The chain couples TRBV10-3 to TRBJ1-2, with 8 bases that match TRBD1. The junction had 3 bases not matched to a gene; V was cut back by 3 bases and J by 3 bases. The V gene's germline CDR1 is ENHRY and CDR2 SYGVKD. The CDR3 sequence is 14 residues long. The CDR3 reads CAISEQGEDYGYTF. DNA of the CDR3: TGTGCCATCAGTGAACAGGGGGAGGACTATGGCTACACCTTC.

The CDR3 sequence: CASSLGAGSRETQYF. The CDR3 nucleotides are TGTGCCAGCAGCTTAGGGGCAGGGTCACGGGAGACCCAGTACTTC. V and J are TRBV7-9 and TRBJ2-5; D may be TRBD1 (5 bases). The CDR3 is 15 amino acids. The germline V and J ends were trimmed by 1 base and 5 bases, with 14 bases remaining between them. The V gene's germline CDR1 is SEHNR and CDR2 FQNEAQ (reference sequence).

The chain carries TRBV5-8 and TRBJ2-1; TRBD1 matches 7 bases. The CDR3 runs to 16 residues. The germline gives CDR1 SGHTS, CDR2 YDEGEE. The J segment lost 4 bases and the V segment lost 0 bases, leaving 7 bases of the junction unmatched. This CDR3 reads CASSLVTGRVYNEQFF. CDR3 nucleotides: TGTGCCAGCAGCTTGGTGACAGGGCGTGTGTACAATGAGCAGTTCTTC.

This sequence joins TRBV27 and TRBJ2-5, with 12 bases lining up with TRBD2. Germline trimming cut 6 bases from V and 7 bases from J; bases unmatched to any gene: 12. CDR1 is MNHEY, CDR2 SMNVEV, per germline (reference sequence). This CDR3 is 16 amino acids long. In nucleotides, the CDR3 is TGTGCCAGCAGCCCTGGACTAGCGGGAACATCCAGGACCCAGTACTTC. Protein sequence: CASSPGLAGTSRTQYF.

The chain links TRBV15 to TRBJ1-1; 7 bases fit TRBD1. This CDR3 contains 14 residues. CDR1 and CDR2 (germline): LNHNV, YYDKDF (reference sequence). V dropped 4 bases and J dropped 4; count of bases not matched to a gene: 6. The CDR3 DNA reads TGTGCCACCAGCATATTAGGGGGCGGCACTGAAGCTTTCTTT. Its translation: CATSILGGGTEAFF. Filled out from reference TRBV15 and TRBJ1-1, the complete variable domain reads DAMVIQNPRYQVTQFGKPVTLSCSQTLNHNVMYWYQQKSSQAPKLLFHYYDKDFNNEADTPDNFQSRRPNTSFCFLDIRSPGLGDTAMYLCATSILGGGTEAFFGQGTRLTVV.

The chain couples TRBV5-8 to TRBJ1-2; D ambiguous. This CDR3 has 12 residues. Germline V gene data show CDR1 as SGHTS and CDR2 as YDEGEE. V dropped 0 bases and J dropped 9 bases, with 9 bases sitting between them. The CDR3 DNA is TGTGCCAGCAGCTTGGGAACAGCCCGCTACACCTTC. Residues: CASSLGTARYTF.

V and J are TRBV3-1 (or the pseudogene TRBV3-2) and TRBJ2-2; 8 positions match TRBD1. The CDR3 has 16 amino acids. Germline V gene data show CDR1 as LGHDT and CDR2 as YNNKEL (reference sequence). The V segment lost 4 bases and the J segment 5 bases; nucleotides outside the gene matches: 9. The CDR3 nucleotides read TGTGCCAGCAGCCCCTTGACAGGGGTAGGGACCGGGGAGCTGTTTTTT. Translated, it gives CASSPLTGVGTGELFF.

This rearrangement joins TRBV2 to TRBJ1-1; D remains ambiguous. V gave up 1 base and J gave up 4 bases, with 16 bases separating them. In germline, CDR1 is SNHLY, CDR2 FYNNEI. The CDR3 runs 16 residues. Here the CDR3 DNA reads TGTGCCAGCAGTGAAGGAGTTGCGGTGGGTGGCACTGAAGCTTTCTTT. Translating it yields CASSEGVAVGGTEAFF.

The gene calls are TRBV6-5 and TRBJ1-5; 7 bases map to TRBD1. CDR1 is MNHEY, CDR2 SVGAGI, per germline. The CDR3 is made up of 14 amino acids. The V segment lost 6 bases and the J segment 6 bases; nucleotides outside the gene matches: 8. The CDR3 DNA reads as TGTGCCAGCAGCTGGGACAGAGGGAGTCAGCCCCAGCATTTT. As protein: CASSWDRGSQPQHF.

This clone appeared a single time. V is TRBV6-5 and J is TRBJ2-1; 11 bases match TRBD1. The trim removed 9 bases at V and 10 bases at J, leaving 14 bases unmatched. From germline, CDR1 is MNHEY and CDR2 SVGAGI. The CDR3 runs 15 residues. CDR3 loop: CASNSRDRGVWEQFF. CDR3 nucleotide sequence: TGTGCCAGTAATTCCCGGGACAGGGGGGTTTGGGAGCAGTTCTTC.

The chain combines TRBV6-5 with TRBJ2-7; D is undetermined. Germline-derived CDR1 and CDR2 are MNHEY and SVGAGI. The CDR3 consists of 14 residues. Between the trimmed V and J ends, which lost 6 bases and 0 bases, there was a span of 12 bases. For the CDR3, the DNA is TGTGCCAGCAGACAGACGTTAAGCTCCTACGAGCAGTACTTC. As protein: CASRQTLSSYEQYF.

This clone was recorded once. The chain links TRBV18 to TRBJ1-4, with a weak D call TRBD1 (5 bases). V lost 2 bases to trimming and J lost 1 base, with 8 bases between them. The CDR3 has 15 residues. Germline V gene data show CDR1 as KGHSH and CDR2 as LQKENI. The DNA of the CDR3 is TGTGCCAGCTCACCAAGGGGTTTAACTAATGAAAAACTGTTTTTT. As protein: CASSPRGLTNEKLFF. The variable domain in full, with the rest retrieved from reference TRBV18 and TRBJ1-4, is NAGVMQNPRHLVRRRGQEARLRCSPMKGHSHVYWYRQLPEEGLKFMVYLQKENIIDESGMPKERFSAEFPKEGPSILRIQQVVRGDSAAYFCASSPRGLTNEKLFFGSGTQLSVL.

This chain connects TRBV30 to TRBJ2-1; no clear D. This CDR3 comprises 15 residues. V lost 4 bases, J lost 4 bases, and 17 bases lay in between. Germline CDR1 and CDR2: GTSNPN and SVGIG (reference sequence). The CDR3 is CAWMFSEANYNEQFF. Written as DNA, the CDR3 is TGTGCCTGGATGTTTTCTGAAGCGAATTACAATGAGCAGTTCTTC.

This chain uses TRBV24-1 with TRBJ2-5; 8 nucleotides agree with TRBD1. CDR1 and CDR2 (germline): KGHDR, SFDVKD. The CDR3 has 14 amino acids. The V gene end was trimmed by 5 bases and the J gene end by 5 bases; junction bases not matched to a gene: 6. The DNA of the CDR3 is TGTGCCACCAGTGGGCAGGGGGCAGGGGAGACCCAGTACTTC. This gives the protein CATSGQGAGETQYF.

The V gene is TRBV13, the J gene TRBJ1-1; tentatively, D is TRBD1 (6 bases). V was shortened by 8 bases and J by 2 bases, with 18 bases between the two germline ends. The germline V gene encodes CDR1 PRHDT and CDR2 FYEKMQ (reference sequence). This CDR3 is 15 amino acids long. In nucleotides, the CDR3 is TGTGCCAGCTCCCTCACCGGGACACACAACACTGAAGCTTTCTTT. Translating it yields CASSLTGTHNTEAFF.

The rearrangement uses TRBV4-1 and TRBJ1-5; D is undetermined. V dropped 4 bases and J dropped 4 bases, with 11 bases sitting between them. There are 14 residues in the CDR3. CDR1 and CDR2 (germline): MGHRA, YSYEKL. CDR3 in DNA: TGCGCCAGCAGCCCAAGGGAGGGTAATCAGCCCCAGCATTTT. Protein: CASSPREGNQPQHF.

This clone appeared a few times. The V call is TRBV20-1, the J call TRBJ2-7; tentatively, D is TRBD2 (6 bases). V lost 5 bases to trimming and J lost 7 bases, with 12 bases between them. Germline CDR1 is DFQATT and CDR2 is SNEGSKA (reference sequence). The CDR3 is made up of 11 amino acids. The CDR3 is CSAVTRLEQYF. CDR3 bases: TGCAGTGCTGTGACTAGGTTGGAGCAGTACTTC.

V gene TRBV30 combines with J gene TRBJ1-2; perhaps TRBD1 as D (5 bases). The germline CDR1 and CDR2 sequences are GTSNPN and SVGIG (reference sequence). The CDR3 extends over 16 amino acids. V lost 5 bases, J lost 6 bases, and 25 bases lay in between. Here the CDR3 DNA reads TGTGCCTGGCCCGGTCCCTCGGACAACGGCTGGGATGGCTACACCTTC. This translates into CAWPGPSDNGWDGYTF.

V is TRBV19 and J is TRBJ1-1; 8 bases align to TRBD1. CDR1 is LNHDA, CDR2 SQIVND, per germline (reference sequence). V was pared by 4 bases and J by 5 bases, with 6 bases of the junction left unmatched. This CDR3 is built from 14 residues. The CDR3 coding sequence is TGTGCCAGTAGTAACCAGGGGGCGAAGACTGAAGCTTTCTTT. This sequence encodes CASSNQGAKTEAFF.

V gene TRBV6-5 combines with J gene TRBJ1-5, with unresolved D. V was shortened by 5 bases and J by 0 bases, with 11 bases between the two germline ends. This CDR3 spans 15 amino acids. Germline V CDR1 and CDR2: MNHEY, SVGAGI. CDR3 DNA sequence: TGTGCCAGCAGTCGTAGCGGACCTAGCAATCAGCCCCAGCATTTT. It translates to CASSRSGPSNQPQHF.

The chain carries TRBV7-2 and TRBJ2-4, with D maybe TRBD1 (7 bases). This CDR3 has 16 residues. Germline V gives CDR1 SGHTA, CDR2 FQGNSA. V was pared by 5 bases and J by 4 bases, with 18 bases between. The CDR3 DNA is TGTGCCAGCAGCCCCCTGCGGGGACAGAGAAAAAACATTCAGTACTTC. Its protein is CASSPLRGQRKNIQYF.

V and J are TRBV5-1 and TRBJ2-1; 9 positions agree with TRBD2. Germline V gives CDR1 SGHRS, CDR2 YFSETQ. With V trimmed by 3 bases and J by 12 bases, 4 bases remained unmatched. The CDR3 runs 12 residues. CDR3 loop: CASSYSGSAQFF. CDR3 nucleotides: TGCGCCAGCAGCTATAGCGGGAGTGCGCAGTTCTTC.

The V call is TRBV6-5, the J call TRBJ2-1, with D possibly TRBD1 on 6 matching bases. V was shortened by 2 bases and J by 4 bases, with 9 bases between the two germline ends. Germline V gives CDR1 MNHEY, CDR2 SVGAGI. The CDR3 runs 14 residues. CDR3 in DNA: TGTGCCAGCAGTTACGAGACAGGTTACAATGAGCAGTTCTTC. This encodes CASSYETGYNEQFF.

This rearrangement joins TRBV5-4 to TRBJ2-5, with D perhaps TRBD1 (6 bases). The CDR3 runs 14 residues. Trimming removed 4 bases from V and 2 bases from J, with 12 bases in between. Looked up from germline, CDR1 is SGHNT and CDR2 is YYREEE (reference sequence). The CDR3 sequence: CASSIGQKQETQYF. Written as DNA, the CDR3 is TGTGCCAGCAGCATAGGACAGAAACAAGAGACCCAGTACTTC.

The chain has TRBV5-4 and TRBJ2-1; D ambiguous. V gave up 3 bases and J gave up 0 bases, with 10 bases separating them. This CDR3 has 15 residues. Germline V lookup: CDR1 SGHNT, CDR2 YYREEE (reference sequence). The CDR3 coding sequence is TGTGCCAGCAGCTCCGGGTTGGGCTCCTACAATGAGCAGTTCTTC. Translating gives CASSSGLGSYNEQFF.